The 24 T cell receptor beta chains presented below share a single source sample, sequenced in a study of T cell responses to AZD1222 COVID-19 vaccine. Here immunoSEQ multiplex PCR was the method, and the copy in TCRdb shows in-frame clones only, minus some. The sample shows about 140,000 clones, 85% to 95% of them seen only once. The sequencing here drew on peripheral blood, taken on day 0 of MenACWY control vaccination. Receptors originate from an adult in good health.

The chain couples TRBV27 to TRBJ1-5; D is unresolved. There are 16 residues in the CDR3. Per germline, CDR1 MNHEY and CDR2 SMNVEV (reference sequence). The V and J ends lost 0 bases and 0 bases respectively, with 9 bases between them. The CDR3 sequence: CASSLSHSYSNQPQHF. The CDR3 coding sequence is TGTGCCAGCAGTTTATCCCACAGTTATAGCAATCAGCCCCAGCATTTT.

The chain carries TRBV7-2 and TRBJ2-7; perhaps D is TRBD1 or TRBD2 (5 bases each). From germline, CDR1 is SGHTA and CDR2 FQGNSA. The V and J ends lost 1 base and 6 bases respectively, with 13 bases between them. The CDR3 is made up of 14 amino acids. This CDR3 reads CASSLGSAGTEQYF. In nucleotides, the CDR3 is TGTGCCAGCAGCTTAGGCTCAGCAGGGACCGAGCAGTACTTC.

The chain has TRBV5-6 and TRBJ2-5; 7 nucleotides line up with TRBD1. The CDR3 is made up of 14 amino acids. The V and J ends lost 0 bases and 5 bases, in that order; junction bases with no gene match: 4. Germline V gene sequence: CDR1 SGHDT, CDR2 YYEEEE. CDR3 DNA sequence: TGTGCCAGCAGCTTGGAAGGGGGCGGTGAGACCCAGTACTTC. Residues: CASSLEGGGETQYF.

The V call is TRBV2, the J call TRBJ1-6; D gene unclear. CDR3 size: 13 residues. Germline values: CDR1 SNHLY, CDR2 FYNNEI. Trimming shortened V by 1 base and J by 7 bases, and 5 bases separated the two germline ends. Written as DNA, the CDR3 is TGTGCCAGCAGTGAAGGGAGGAATTCACCCCTCCACTTT. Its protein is CASSEGRNSPLHF.

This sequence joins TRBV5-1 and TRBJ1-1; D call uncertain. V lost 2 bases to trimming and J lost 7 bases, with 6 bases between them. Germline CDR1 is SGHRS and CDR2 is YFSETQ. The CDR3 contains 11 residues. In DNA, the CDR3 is TGCGCCAGCAGCTTAGGTGGTGAAGCTTTCTTT. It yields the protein CASSLGGEAFF.

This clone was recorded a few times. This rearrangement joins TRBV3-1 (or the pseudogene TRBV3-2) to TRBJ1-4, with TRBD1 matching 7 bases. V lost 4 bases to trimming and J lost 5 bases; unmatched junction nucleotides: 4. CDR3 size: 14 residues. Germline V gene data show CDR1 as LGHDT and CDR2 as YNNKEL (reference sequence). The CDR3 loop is CASSRQGLNEKLFF. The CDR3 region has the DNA TGTGCCAGCAGCCGACAGGGCCTCAATGAAAAACTGTTTTTT.

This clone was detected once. CDR3 amino acids: CASSLTGGDDNGYTF. CDR3 nucleotides: TGTGCCAGCAGCTTGACAGGGGGAGACGATAATGGCTACACCTTC. This chain joins TRBV5-5 and TRBJ1-2; TRBD1 aligns across 8 bases. The germline V gene encodes CDR1 SGHKS and CDR2 YYEKEE (reference sequence). The ends lost 1 base at V and 6 bases at J; junction bases unmatched: 8. The CDR3 sequence is 15 residues long.

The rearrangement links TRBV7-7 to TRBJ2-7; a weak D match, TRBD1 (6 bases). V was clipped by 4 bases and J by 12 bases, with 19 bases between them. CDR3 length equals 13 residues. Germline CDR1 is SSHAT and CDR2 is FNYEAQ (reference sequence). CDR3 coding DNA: TGTGCCAGCAGCTGGGACACCCAAGGAATGCTGTACTTC. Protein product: CASSWDTQGMLYF.

In DNA, the CDR3 is TGCGCCAGCAGCTTTCCAGCGGGAGGGGCGAATGAGCAGTTCTTC. This sequence encodes CASSFPAGGANEQFF. The rearrangement uses TRBV5-1 and TRBJ2-1; TRBD2 matches at 10 bases. The CDR3 consists of 15 residues. Germline CDR1 reads SGHRS; CDR2 reads YFSETQ. V was pared by 2 bases and J by 7 bases, with 6 bases of the junction left unmatched.

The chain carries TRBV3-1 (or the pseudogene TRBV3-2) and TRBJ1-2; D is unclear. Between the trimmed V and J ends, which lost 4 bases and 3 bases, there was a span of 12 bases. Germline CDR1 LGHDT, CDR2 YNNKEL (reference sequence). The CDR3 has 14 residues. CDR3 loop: CASSPGPNYYGYTF. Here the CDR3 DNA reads TGTGCCAGCAGCCCGGGTCCTAATTACTATGGCTACACCTTC.

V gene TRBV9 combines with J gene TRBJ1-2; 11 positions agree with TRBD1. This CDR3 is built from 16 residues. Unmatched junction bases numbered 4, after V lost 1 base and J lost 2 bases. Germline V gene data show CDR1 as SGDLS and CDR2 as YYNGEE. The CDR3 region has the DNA TGTGCCAGCAGCGTAAGGGGGGACAGGGGGAACTATGGCTACACCTTC. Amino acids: CASSVRGDRGNYGYTF.

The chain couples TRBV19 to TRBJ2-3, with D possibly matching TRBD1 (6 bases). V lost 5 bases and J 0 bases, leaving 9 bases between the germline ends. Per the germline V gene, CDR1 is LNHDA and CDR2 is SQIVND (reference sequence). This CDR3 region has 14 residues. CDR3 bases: TGTGCCAGTAGTGTCAGGGGTAGCACAGATACGCAGTATTTT. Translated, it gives CASSVRGSTDTQYF.

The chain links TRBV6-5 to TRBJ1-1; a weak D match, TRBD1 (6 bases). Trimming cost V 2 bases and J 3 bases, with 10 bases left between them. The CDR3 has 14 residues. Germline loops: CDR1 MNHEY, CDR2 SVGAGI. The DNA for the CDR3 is TGTGCCAGCAGTTACAAGGGGGGGGACACTGAAGCTTTCTTT. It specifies CASSYKGGDTEAFF.

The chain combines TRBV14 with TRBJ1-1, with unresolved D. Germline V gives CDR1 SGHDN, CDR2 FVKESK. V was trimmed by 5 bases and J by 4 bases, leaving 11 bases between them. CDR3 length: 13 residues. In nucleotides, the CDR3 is TGTGCCAGCAGCGCTAAAGAATTCACTGAAGCTTTCTTT. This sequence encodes CASSAKEFTEAFF.

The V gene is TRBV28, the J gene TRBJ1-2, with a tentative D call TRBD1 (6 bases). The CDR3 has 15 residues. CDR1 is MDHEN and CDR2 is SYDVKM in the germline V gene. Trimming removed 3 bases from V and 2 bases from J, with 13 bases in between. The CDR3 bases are TGTGCCAGCAGTTTCCCTGGGAGGGGGAACTATGGCTACACCTTC. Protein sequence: CASSFPGRGNYGYTF.

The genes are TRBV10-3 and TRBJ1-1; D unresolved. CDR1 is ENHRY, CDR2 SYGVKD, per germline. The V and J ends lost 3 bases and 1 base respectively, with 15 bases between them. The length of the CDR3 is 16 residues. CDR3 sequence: CAISDGGEGRNTEAFF. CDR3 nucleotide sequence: TGTGCCATCAGTGATGGCGGAGAGGGCCGGAACACTGAAGCTTTCTTT.

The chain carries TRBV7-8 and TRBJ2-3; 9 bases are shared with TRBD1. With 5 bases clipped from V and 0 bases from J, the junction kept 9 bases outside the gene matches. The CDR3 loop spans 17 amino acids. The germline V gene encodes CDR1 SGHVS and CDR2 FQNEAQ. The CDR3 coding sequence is TGTGCCAGCAGCGGGACAGGGTTGTTAATTAGCACAGATACGCAGTATTTT. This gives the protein CASSGTGLLISTDTQYF.

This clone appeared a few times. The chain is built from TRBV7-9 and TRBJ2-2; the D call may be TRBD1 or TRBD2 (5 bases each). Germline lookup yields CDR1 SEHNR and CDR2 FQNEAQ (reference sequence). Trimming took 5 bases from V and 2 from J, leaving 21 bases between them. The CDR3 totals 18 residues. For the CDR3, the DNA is TGTGCCAGCAGCCCCTCCGGGGCCCTCTCGCTCAACACCGGGGAGCTGTTTTTT. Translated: CASSPSGALSLNTGELFF.

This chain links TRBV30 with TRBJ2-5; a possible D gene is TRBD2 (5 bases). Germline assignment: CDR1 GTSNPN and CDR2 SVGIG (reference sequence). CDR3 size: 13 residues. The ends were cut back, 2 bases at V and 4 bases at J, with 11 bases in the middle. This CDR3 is CAWSWGGRETQYF. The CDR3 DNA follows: TGTGCCTGGAGTTGGGGTGGGAGAGAGACCCAGTACTTC.

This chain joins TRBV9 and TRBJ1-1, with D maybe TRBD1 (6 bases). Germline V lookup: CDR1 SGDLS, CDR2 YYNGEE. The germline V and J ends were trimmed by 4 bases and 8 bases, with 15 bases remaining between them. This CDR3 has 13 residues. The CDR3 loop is CASSSRGGLEAFF. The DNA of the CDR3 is TGTGCCAGCAGCTCTCGAGGGGGGTTGGAAGCTTTCTTT.

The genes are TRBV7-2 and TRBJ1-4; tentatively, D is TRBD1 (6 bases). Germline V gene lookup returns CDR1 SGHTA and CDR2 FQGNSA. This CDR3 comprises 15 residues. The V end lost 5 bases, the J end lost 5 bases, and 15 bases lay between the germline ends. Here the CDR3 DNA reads TGTGCCAGCAGCCCACGGGGGCAGTGGAATGAAAAACTGTTTTTT. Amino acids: CASSPRGQWNEKLFF.

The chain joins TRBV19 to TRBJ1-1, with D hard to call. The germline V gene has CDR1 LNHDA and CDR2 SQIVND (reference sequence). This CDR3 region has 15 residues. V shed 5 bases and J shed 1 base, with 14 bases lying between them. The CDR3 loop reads CASSGRQRTNTEAFF. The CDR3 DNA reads TGTGCCAGTAGTGGGCGACAAAGGACGAACACTGAAGCTTTCTTT.

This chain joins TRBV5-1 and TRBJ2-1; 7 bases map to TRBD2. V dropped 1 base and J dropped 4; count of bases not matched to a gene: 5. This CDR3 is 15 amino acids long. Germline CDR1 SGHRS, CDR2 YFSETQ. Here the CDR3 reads CASSLKASGYNEQFF. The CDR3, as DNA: TGCGCCAGCAGCTTGAAGGCTAGCGGTTACAATGAGCAGTTCTTC.

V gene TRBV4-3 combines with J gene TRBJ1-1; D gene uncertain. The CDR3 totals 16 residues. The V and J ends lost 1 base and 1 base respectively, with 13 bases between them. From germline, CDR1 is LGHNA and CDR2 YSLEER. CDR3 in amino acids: CASSQVERTGNTEAFF. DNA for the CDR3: TGCGCCAGCAGCCAAGTTGAACGGACGGGGAACACTGAAGCTTTCTTT.